This T cell receptor (beta chain) was observed in a study of follicular helper T cells after annual influenza vaccination. Here immunoSEQ multiplex PCR was the method, and the copy in TCRdb shows in-frame clones only, minus some. The sample shows 10,000 to 15,000 clones, 60% to 80% of them seen only once. General study points: Each annual vaccination recalled recurring oligoclonal ICOS+CD38+ cTfh clonotypes. ICOS+CD38+ cTfh clonality change tracked circulating plasmablast frequency change. Only roughly 9.5-21% of analyzed cells yielded productive TCRB sequences.

This clone showed up just once. Its antigen is undetermined. The time point denotes: 2014-2015 season, pre-vaccination. Before and after seasonal inactivated influenza vaccination, adults gave blood for sorting CD4 subsets for sequencing. The CDR3 sequence is 14 residues long. Germline V gene data show CDR1 as SEHNR and CDR2 as FQNEAQ (reference sequence). The germline V and J ends were trimmed by 1 base and 0 bases, with 4 bases remaining between them. The source is an adult who received the influenza vaccine. The chain carries TRBV7-9 and TRBJ2-4, with D unclear. The material was CXCR5- memory CD4+ T cells sorted from blood, obtained on the day of influenza vaccination. CDR3 DNA: TGTGCCAGCAGCTTAGATATAGCCAAAAACATTCAGTACTTC. Translation: CASSLDIAKNIQYF.